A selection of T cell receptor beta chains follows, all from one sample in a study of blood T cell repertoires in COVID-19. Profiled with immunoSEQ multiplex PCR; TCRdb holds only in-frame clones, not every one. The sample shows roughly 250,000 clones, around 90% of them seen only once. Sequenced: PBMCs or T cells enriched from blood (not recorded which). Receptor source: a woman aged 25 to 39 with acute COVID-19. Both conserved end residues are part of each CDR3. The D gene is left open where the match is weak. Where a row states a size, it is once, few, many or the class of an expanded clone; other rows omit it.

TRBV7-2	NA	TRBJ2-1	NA	CASSPTLAAAYNEQFF	TGTGCCAGCAGCCCAACTCTTGCGGCGGCCTACAATGAGCAGTTCTTC
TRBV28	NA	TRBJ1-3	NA	CASSLGLSGNTIYF	TGTGCCAGCAGTTTAGGCCTCTCTGGAAACACCATATATTTT
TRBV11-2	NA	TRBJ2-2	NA	CASSLDVLVGELFF	TGTGCCAGCAGCTTAGATGTGCTAGTGGGGGAGCTGTTTTTT
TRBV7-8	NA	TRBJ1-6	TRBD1	CASSLGRGTGGLAYNSPLHF	TGTGCCAGCAGCTTAGGACGGGGGACAGGGGGCCTGGCCTATAATTCACCCCTCCACTTT
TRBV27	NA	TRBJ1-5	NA	CASSLGGRNQPQHF	TGTGCCAGCAGTTTGGGGGGGCGGAATCAGCCCCAGCATTTT
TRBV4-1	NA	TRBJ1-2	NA	CASSQGKGEAYVGYTF	TGCGCCAGCAGCCAAGGAAAAGGAGAAGCTTACGTTGGCTACACCTTC
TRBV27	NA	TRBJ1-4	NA	CASSFDGRAATNEKLFF	TGTGCCAGCAGTTTTGATGGGAGGGCTGCAACTAATGAAAAACTGTTTTTT
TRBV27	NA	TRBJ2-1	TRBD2	CASSIIAGSSYNEQFF	TGTGCCAGCAGTATCATAGCGGGGAGCTCCTACAATGAGCAGTTCTTC
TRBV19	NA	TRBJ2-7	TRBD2	CASSRSGRAGEQYF	TGTGCCAGTAGCAGAAGCGGGAGGGCCGGCGAGCAGTACTTC
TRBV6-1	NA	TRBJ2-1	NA	CASSDSGGSSYNEQFF	TGTGCCAGCAGTGATAGCGGAGGCAGCTCCTACAATGAGCAGTTCTTC
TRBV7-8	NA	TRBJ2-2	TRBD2	CASSPPGGPDTGELFF	TGTGCCAGCAGCCCCCCGGGGGGGCCAGACACCGGGGAGCTGTTTTTT
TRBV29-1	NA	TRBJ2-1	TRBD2	CSVELWEGLDNEQFF	TGCAGCGTTGAATTGTGGGAGGGCCTGGACAATGAGCAGTTCTTC
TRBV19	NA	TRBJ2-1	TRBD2	CASSAGLAGEQFF	TGTGCCAGTAGTGCGGGACTAGCGGGTGAGCAGTTCTTC
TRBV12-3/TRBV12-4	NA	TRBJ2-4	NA	CASSLFSRDIQYF	TGTGCCAGCAGTTTGTTCTCGCGGGACATTCAGTACTTC
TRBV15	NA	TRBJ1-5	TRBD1	CATSRSRAGTGTVGNQPQHF	TGTGCCACCAGCAGATCTAGGGCCGGGACAGGGACCGTAGGTAATCAGCCCCAGCATTTT
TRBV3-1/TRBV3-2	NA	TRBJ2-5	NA	CASSPLLTQTQETQYF	TGTGCCAGCAGCCCCCTGTTGACACAAACTCAAGAGACCCAGTACTTC
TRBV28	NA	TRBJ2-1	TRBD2	CASSPLTSGSYNEQFF	TGTGCCAGCAGTCCGCTGACTAGCGGGTCTTACAATGAGCAGTTCTTC
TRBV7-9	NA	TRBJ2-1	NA	CASSASPRNSYNEQFF	TGTGCCAGCAGCGCTAGCCCCAGAAACTCCTACAATGAGCAGTTCTTC
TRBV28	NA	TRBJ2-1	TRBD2	CASSAPWTSGTVGAHSSYNEQFF	TGTGCCAGCAGTGCTCCGTGGACTAGCGGGACAGTGGGGGCTCACAGCTCCTACAATGAGCAGTTCTTC
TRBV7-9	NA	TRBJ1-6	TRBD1	CASSSTGQGLSHLHF	TGTGCCAGCAGCTCAACGGGACAGGGACTATCTCATCTCCACTTT
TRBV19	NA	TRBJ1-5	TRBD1	CASSRTGTGKQPQHF	TGTGCCAGTAGTAGGACCGGGACAGGGAAGCAGCCCCAGCATTTT
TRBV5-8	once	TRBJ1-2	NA	CASSLGGVNYGYTF	TGTGCCAGCAGCCTGGGGGGGGTTAACTATGGCTACACCTTC
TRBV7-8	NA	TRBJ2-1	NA	CASSLAGLDNEQFF	TGTGCCAGCAGCTTAGCGGGGCTGGACAATGAGCAGTTCTTC
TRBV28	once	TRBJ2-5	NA	CASRSGTKETQYF	TGTGCCAGCAGGTCGGGGACAAAAGAGACCCAGTACTTC
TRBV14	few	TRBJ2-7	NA	CASSPARGGEQYF	TGTGCCAGCAGCCCAGCCAGGGGAGGGGAGCAGTACTTC
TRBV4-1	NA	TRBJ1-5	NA	CASSPLGGQPQHF	TGCGCCAGCAGTCCCCTGGGGGGTCAGCCCCAGCATTTT
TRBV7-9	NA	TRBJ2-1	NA	CASSPQTGTYNEQFF	TGTGCCAGCAGCCCCCAGACCGGGACTTACAATGAGCAGTTCTTC
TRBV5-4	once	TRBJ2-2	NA	CASSLGHTGELFF	TGTGCCAGCAGCTTGGGGCACACCGGGGAGCTGTTTTTT
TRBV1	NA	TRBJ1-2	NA	CTSSQEDLGHRYGYTF	TGCACCAGCAGCCAAGAAGACTTGGGACACCGCTATGGCTACACCTTC
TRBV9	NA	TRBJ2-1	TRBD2	CASSTSSGGTHEQFF	TGTGCCAGCAGCACCTCTAGCGGGGGGACCCATGAGCAGTTCTTC
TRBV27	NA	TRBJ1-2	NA	CASSLSVQGWYGYTF	TGTGCCAGCAGTTTATCGGTTCAGGGGTGGTATGGCTACACCTTC
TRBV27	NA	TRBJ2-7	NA	CASSFRGESEQYF	TGTGCCAGCAGTTTTCGGGGTGAGAGCGAGCAGTACTTC
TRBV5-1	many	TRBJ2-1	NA	CASSLTRNEQFF	TGCGCCAGCAGCTTGACTAGGAATGAGCAGTTCTTC
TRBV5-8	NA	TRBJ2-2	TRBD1	CASSLGTENTGELFF	TGTGCCAGCAGCCTGGGGACAGAAAACACCGGGGAGCTGTTTTTT
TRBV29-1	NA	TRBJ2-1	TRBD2	CSVGTSGRSNEQFF	TGCAGCGTTGGGACTAGCGGGAGGAGCAATGAGCAGTTCTTC
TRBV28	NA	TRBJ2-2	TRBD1	CASSFSRGTGELFF	TGTGCCAGCAGTTTTAGCAGGGGGACCGGGGAGCTGTTTTTT
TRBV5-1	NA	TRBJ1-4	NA	CASSLAGTTNEKLFF	TGCGCCAGCAGCTTGGCCGGTACAACTAATGAAAAACTGTTTTTT
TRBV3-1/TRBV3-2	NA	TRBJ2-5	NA	CASSQVTTGETQYF	TGTGCCAGCAGCCAAGTAACTACGGGGGAGACCCAGTACTTC
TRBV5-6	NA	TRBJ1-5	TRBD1	CASSATGTDNNQPQHF	TGTGCCAGCAGCGCCACCGGGACAGACAATAATCAGCCCCAGCATTTT
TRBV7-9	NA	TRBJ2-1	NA	CASSLTRVDRNEQFF	TGTGCCAGCAGCTTAACCAGGGTCGATAGGAATGAGCAGTTCTTC
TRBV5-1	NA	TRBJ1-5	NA	CASSAAINQPQHF	TGCGCCAGCAGCGCGGCAATAAATCAGCCCCAGCATTTT
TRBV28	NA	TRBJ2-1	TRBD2	CASSSTGGYNEQFF	TGTGCCAGCAGTTCCACGGGGGGTTATAATGAGCAGTTCTTC
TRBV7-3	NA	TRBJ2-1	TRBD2	CASSPPAGDEQFF	TGTGCCAGCAGCCCCCCCGCGGGAGATGAGCAGTTCTTC
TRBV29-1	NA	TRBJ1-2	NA	CSVEESGGEGYTF	TGCAGCGTTGAAGAGTCGGGGGGAGAGGGCTACACCTTC
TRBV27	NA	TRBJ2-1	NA	CASSAGEREYNEQFF	TGTGCCAGCAGTGCCGGGGAGCGAGAATACAATGAGCAGTTCTTC
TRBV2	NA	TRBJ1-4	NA	CASSAGGATNEKLFF	TGTGCCAGCAGCGCGGGGGGGGCAACTAATGAAAAACTGTTTTTT
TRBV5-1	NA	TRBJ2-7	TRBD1	CASSSRDRVYEQYF	TGCGCCAGCAGCTCGCGGGACAGGGTCTACGAGCAGTACTTC
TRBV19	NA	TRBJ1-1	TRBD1	CASSLGQDGTEAFF	TGTGCCAGTAGTTTGGGACAGGACGGCACTGAAGCTTTCTTT
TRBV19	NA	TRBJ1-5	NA	CASRGQSNQPQHF	TGTGCCAGTAGGGGCCAGAGTAATCAGCCCCAGCATTTT
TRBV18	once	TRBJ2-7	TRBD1	CASSPGTGGAYEQYF	TGTGCCAGCTCACCAGGGACAGGGGGCGCATACGAGCAGTACTTC